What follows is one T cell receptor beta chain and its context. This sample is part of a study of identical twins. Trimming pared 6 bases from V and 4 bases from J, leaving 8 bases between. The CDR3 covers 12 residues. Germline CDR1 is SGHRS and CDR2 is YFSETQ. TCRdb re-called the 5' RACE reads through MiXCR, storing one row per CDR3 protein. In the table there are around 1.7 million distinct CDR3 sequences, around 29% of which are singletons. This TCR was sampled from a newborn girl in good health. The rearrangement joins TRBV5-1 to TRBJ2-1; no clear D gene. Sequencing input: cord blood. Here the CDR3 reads CASTTFYNEQFF. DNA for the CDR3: TGCGCCAGCACGACTTTTTACAATGAGCAGTTCTTC.